This TCR beta chain was recovered during a study of blood T cells in healthy people across ages. Worth noting for this clonotype: Its target is not known.

Next came a second PCR, run for about 7 to 12 cycles, which used a sample-barcoded 5' primer along with a J-beta primer mix. TCRdb re-analysed the 5' RACE reads in MiXCR, keeping a single row per CDR3 protein. The data hold fewer than 800,000 distinct CDR3 sequences, with around 21% observed a single time. General observations from the study: Underestimates were what the diversity estimates from one million T cells were considered to be.

There are 15 residues in the CDR3. V trimming: 5 bases; J trimming: 4 bases; junction bases outside the gene matches: 10. Germline V gene data show CDR1 as MNHEY and CDR2 as SVGEGT. The V call is TRBV6-2 or TRBV6-3, the J call TRBJ2-5, with 7 bases lining up with TRBD1. Input material: blood. The receptor comes from a man aged 65-85 years in good health. As DNA, the CDR3 is TGTGCCAGCAGTGCGTTGGAGACAGGGAGAGAGACCCAGTACTTC. It specifies CASSALETGRETQYF.